This T cell receptor beta chain comes out of a study of T cell responses to AZD1222 COVID-19 vaccine. Clones were sequenced by immunoSEQ multiplex PCR, and TCRdb holds only the in-frame ones, with some missing. The table lists 99,000 or so clones, roughly 87% of them singletons. CDR1 and CDR2 (germline): SGHRS, YFSETQ. This CDR3 has 13 amino acids. Germline trimming cut 5 bases from V and 6 bases from J; bases unmatched to any gene: 5. This chain uses TRBV5-1 with TRBJ1-2; 9 nucleotides line up with TRBD1. The receptor's source is an adult in good health. This specimen consisted of peripheral blood, obtained on day 0 of AZD1222 vaccination. CDR3 protein: CASRYDRGNGYTF. The CDR3 DNA sequence: TGCGCCAGCAGATATGACAGGGGGAATGGCTACACCTTC.